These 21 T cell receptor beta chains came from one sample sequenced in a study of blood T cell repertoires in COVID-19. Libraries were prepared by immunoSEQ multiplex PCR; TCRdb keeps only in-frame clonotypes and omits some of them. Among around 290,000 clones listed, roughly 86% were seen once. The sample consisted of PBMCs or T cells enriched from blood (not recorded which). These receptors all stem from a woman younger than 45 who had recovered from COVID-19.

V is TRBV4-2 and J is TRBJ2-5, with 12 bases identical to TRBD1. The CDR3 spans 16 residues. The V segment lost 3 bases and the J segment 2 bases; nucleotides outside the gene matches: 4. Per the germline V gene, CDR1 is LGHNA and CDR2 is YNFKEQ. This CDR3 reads CASSQWGQGAQETQYF. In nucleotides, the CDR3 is TGTGCCAGCAGCCAGTGGGGACAGGGGGCACAAGAGACCCAGTACTTC.

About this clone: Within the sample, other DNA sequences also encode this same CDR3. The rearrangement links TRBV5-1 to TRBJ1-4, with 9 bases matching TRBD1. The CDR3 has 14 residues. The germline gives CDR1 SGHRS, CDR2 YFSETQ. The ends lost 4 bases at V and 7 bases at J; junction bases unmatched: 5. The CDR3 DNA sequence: TGCGCCAGCAGCCCGGGACAGGGTGGTGAAAAACTGTTTTTT. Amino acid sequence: CASSPGQGGEKLFF. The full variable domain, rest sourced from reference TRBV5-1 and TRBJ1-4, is KAGVTQTPRYLIKTRGQQVTLSCSPISGHRSVSWYQQTPGQGLQFLFEYFSETQRNKGNFPGRFSGRQFSNSRSEMNVSTLELGDSALYLCASSPGQGGEKLFFGSGTQLSVL.

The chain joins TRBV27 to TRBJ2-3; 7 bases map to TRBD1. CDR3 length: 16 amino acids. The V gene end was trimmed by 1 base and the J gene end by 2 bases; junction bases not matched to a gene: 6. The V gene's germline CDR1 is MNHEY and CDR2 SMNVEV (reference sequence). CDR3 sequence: CASSLLGRGITDTQYF. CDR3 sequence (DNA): TGTGCCAGCAGTTTATTAGGCAGGGGGATCACAGATACGCAGTATTTT.

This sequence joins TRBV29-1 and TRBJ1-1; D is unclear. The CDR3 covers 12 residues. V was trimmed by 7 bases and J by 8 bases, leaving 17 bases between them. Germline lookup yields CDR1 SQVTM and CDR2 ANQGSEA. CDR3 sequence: CSAALAAFEAFF. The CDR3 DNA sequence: TGCAGCGCCGCTCTGGCGGCTTTCGAAGCTTTCTTT. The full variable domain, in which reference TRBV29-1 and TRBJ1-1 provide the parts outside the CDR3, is SAVISQKPSRDICQRGTSLTIQCQVDSQVTMMFWYRQQPGQSLTLIATANQGSEATYESGFVIDKFPISRPNLTFSTLTVSNMSPEDSSIYLCSAALAAFEAFFGQGTRLTVV.

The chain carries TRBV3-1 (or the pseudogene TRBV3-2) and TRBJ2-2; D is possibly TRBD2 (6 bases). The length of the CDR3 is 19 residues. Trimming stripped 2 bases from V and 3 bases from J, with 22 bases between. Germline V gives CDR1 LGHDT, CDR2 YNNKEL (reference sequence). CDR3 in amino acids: CASSQFLYWRREDTGELFF. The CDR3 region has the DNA TGTGCCAGCAGCCAATTCTTATATTGGAGGAGGGAGGACACCGGGGAGCTGTTTTTT.

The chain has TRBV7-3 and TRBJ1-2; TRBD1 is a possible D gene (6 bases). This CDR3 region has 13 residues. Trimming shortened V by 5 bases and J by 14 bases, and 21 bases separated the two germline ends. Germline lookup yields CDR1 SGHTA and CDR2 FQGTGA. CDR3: CASSLFPGTPYTF. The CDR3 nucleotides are TGTGCCAGCAGCCTATTCCCCGGGACACCCTATACCTTC.

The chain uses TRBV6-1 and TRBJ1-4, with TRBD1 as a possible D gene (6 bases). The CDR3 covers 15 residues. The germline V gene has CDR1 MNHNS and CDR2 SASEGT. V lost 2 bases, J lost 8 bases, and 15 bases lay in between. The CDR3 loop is CASSEQVAGEEKLFF. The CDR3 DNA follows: TGTGCCAGCAGTGAACAAGTCGCAGGGGAAGAAAAACTGTTTTTT.

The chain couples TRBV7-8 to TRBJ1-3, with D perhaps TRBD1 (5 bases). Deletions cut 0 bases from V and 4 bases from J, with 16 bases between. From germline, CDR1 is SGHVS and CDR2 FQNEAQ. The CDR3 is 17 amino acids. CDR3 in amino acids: CASSLAPWRRAGNTIYF. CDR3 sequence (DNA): TGTGCCAGCAGCTTAGCCCCCTGGCGCAGGGCAGGAAACACCATATATTTT.

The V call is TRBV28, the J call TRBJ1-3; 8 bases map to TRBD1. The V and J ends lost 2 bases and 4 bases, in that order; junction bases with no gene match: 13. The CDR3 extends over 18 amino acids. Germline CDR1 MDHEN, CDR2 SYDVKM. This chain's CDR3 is CASSLRTLTGVSGNTIYF. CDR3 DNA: TGTGCCAGCAGTTTACGAACCCTGACAGGGGTTAGCGGAAACACCATATATTTT. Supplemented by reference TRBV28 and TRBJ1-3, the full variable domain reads DVKVTQSSRYLVKRTGEKVFLECVQDMDHENMFWYRQDPGLGLRLIYFSYDVKMKEKGDIPEGYSVSREKKERFSLILESASTNQTSMYLCASSLRTLTGVSGNTIYFGEGSWLTVV.

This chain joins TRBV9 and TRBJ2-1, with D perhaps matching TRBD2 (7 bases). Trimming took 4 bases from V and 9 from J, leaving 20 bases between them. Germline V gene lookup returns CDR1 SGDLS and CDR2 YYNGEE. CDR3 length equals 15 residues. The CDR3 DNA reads TGTGCCAGCAGCCCGGGGGGCAGGGGTAACCGTGAGCAGTTCTTC. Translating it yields CASSPGGRGNREQFF.

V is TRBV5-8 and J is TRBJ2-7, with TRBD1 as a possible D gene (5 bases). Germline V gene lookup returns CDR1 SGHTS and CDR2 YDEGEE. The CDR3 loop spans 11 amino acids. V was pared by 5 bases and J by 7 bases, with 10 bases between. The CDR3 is CASRTDREQYF. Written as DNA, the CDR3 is TGTGCCAGCAGAACCGACAGAGAGCAGTACTTC.

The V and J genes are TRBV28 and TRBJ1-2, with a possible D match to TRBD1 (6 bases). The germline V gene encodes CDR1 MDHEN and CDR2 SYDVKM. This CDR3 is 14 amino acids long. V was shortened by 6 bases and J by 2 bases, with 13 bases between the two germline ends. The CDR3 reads CASSPPTGNYGYTF. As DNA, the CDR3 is TGTGCCAGCAGCCCTCCCACAGGGAACTATGGCTACACCTTC.

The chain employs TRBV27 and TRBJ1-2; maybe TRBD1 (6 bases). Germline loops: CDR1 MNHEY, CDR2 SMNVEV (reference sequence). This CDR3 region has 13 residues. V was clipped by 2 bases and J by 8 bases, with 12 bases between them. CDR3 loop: CASSLARQAGYTF. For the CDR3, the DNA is TGTGCCAGCAGTTTAGCCAGACAGGCAGGCTACACCTTC.

CDR3 residues: CASSPPGGHQPQHF. As DNA, the CDR3 is TGTGCCAGCAGTCCGCCGGGGGGCCATCAGCCCCAGCATTTT. This sequence joins TRBV28 and TRBJ1-5; possibly TRBD1 for D (6 bases). CDR3 length equals 14 residues. CDR1 and CDR2 (germline): MDHEN, SYDVKM. V was pared by 5 bases and J by 5 bases, with 13 bases between.

The DNA of the CDR3 is TGTGCCAGCAGCGGTCTCCCCACAGGGGGCGGGGGCTACGAGCAGTACTTC. Its protein is CASSGLPTGGGGYEQYF. This chain connects TRBV9 to TRBJ2-7; TRBD1 agrees at 9 bases. CDR3 length: 17 residues. Looked up from germline, CDR1 is SGDLS and CDR2 is YYNGEE. V trimming: 3 bases; J trimming: 3 bases; junction bases outside the gene matches: 13.

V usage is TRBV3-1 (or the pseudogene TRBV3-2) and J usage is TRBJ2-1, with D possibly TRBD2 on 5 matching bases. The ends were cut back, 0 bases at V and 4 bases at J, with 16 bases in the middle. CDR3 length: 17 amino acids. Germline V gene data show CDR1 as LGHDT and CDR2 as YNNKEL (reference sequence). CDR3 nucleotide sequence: TGTGCCAGCAGCCAAGATACGATCCGGGGATTTTACAATGAGCAGTTCTTC. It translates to CASSQDTIRGFYNEQFF.

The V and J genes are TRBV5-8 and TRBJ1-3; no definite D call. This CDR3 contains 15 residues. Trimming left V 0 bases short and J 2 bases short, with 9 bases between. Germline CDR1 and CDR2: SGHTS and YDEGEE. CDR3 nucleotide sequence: TGTGCCAGCAGCTTGGGACGGGTGGCTGGAAACACCATATATTTT. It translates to CASSLGRVAGNTIYF.

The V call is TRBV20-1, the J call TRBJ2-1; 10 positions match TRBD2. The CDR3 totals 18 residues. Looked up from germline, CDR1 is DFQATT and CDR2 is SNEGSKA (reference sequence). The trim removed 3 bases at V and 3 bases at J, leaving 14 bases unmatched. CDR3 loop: CSASALAGVPGDYNEQFF. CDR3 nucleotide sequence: TGCAGTGCTAGTGCGCTAGCGGGAGTACCGGGCGACTACAATGAGCAGTTCTTC.

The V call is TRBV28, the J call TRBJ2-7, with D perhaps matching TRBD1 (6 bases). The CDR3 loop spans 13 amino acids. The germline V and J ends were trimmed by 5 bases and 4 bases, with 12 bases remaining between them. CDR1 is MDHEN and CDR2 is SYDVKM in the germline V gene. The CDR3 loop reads CASSLQGGYEQYF. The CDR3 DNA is TGTGCCAGCAGTCTACAGGGCGGATACGAGCAGTACTTC.

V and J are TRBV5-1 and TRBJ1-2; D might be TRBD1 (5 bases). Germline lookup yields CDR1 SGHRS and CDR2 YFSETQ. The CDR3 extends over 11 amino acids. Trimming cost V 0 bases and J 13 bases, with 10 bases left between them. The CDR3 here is CASSLEGDATF. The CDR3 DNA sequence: TGCGCCAGCAGCTTGGAAGGGGATGCCACCTTC.

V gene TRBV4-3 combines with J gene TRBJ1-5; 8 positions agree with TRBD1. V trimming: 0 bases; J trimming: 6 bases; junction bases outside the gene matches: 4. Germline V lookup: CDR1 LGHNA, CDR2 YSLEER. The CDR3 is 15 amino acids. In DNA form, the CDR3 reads TGCGCCAGCAGCCAAGACGACAGGGGTGGTCAGCCCCAGCATTTT. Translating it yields CASSQDDRGGQPQHF.